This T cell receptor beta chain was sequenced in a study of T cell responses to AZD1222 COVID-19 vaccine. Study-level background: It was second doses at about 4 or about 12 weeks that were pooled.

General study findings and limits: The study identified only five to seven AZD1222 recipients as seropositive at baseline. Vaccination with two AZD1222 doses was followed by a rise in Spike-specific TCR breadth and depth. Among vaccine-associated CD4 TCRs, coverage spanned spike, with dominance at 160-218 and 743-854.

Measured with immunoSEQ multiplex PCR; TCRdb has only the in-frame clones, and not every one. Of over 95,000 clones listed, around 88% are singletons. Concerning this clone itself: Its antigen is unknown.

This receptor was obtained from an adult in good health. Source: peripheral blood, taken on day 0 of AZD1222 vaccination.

The CDR3: CASRFTAGNEQYF. In DNA form, the CDR3 reads TGTGCCAGTAGATTCACAGCGGGGAACGAGCAGTACTTC. The chain combines TRBV19 with TRBJ2-7, with 7 bases that match TRBD2. The CDR3 extends over 13 amino acids. V trimming: 6 bases; J trimming: 5 bases; junction bases outside the gene matches: 7. Germline CDR1 LNHDA, CDR2 SQIVND (reference sequence).